This T cell receptor beta chain is drawn from a study of T cell responses to AZD1222 COVID-19 vaccine. Notes on this clone: The antigen is unknown.

Study outcomes and limitations: After the peak T cell response, and only then, were repertoires sampled. Clonal diversity may have been underestimated in mostly white British donors. The span of vaccine-associated CD4 TCRs extended across spike, with dominance at 160-218 and 743-854.

With V trimmed by 3 bases and J by 2 bases, 1 base remained unmatched. Per the germline V gene, CDR1 is SGHNT and CDR2 is YYREEE (reference sequence). The CDR3 runs to 14 residues. Assay: immunoSEQ multiplex PCR; the TCRdb copy retains only in-frame clones and omits some. The sample consists of 95,000 to 100,000 clones, about 82% of them appearing once. This chain connects TRBV5-4 to TRBJ1-2; TRBD1 agrees at 10 bases. The sequence was obtained from an adult in good health. The source material was peripheral blood, sampled on day 0 of AZD1222 vaccination. CDR3 coding DNA: TGTGCCAGCAGCTGGGGACAGGGGAACTATGGCTACACCTTC. This translates into CASSWGQGNYGYTF.